The 25 T cell receptor beta chains reported below all come from one sample, sequenced in a study of Ad26.COV2.S vaccination and SARS-CoV-2 variants. The treatment denotes: about 20 received Ad26.COV2.S at low or high dose, single or two shots; about 5 received placebo; per-sample allocation not given. The samples date from day 63 after the first vaccine or placebo injection. Measured with immunoSEQ multiplex PCR; TCRdb has only the in-frame clones, and not every one. The sample includes hundreds of thousands of clones, 86% seen only once; the top ten take roughly a tenth. Material: peripheral blood, obtained in a trial of Ad26.COV2.S vaccine versus placebo. Receptors were obtained from a person between 18 and 65 years old who received the Ad26.COV2.S COVID-19 vaccine or a placebo.

The rearrangement uses TRBV13 and TRBJ2-7, with a tentative D call TRBD2 (7 bases). This CDR3 region has 14 residues. The ends were cut back, 5 bases at V and 6 bases at J, with 17 bases in the middle. CDR1 is PRHDT and CDR2 is FYEKMQ in the germline V gene (reference sequence). The CDR3 bases are TGTGCCAGCAGCCCAGGGAGGGGGACCAGCGAGCAGTACTTC. Translation: CASSPGRGTSEQYF.

This clone occurred a few times. This chain links TRBV6-5 with TRBJ1-6; no reliable D call. The V end lost 4 bases, the J end lost 13 bases, and 11 bases lay between the germline ends. The CDR3 length is 12 residues. Germline CDR1 is MNHEY and CDR2 is SVGAGI. In nucleotides, the CDR3 is TGTGCCAGCAGTTCTTTGGGTTGGCCCCTCCACTTT. Translation: CASSSLGWPLHF.

This chain links TRBV29-1 with TRBJ2-5, with 8 nucleotides matching TRBD2. Germline-derived CDR1 and CDR2 are SQVTM and ANQGSEA. Germline trimming cut 8 bases from V and 4 bases from J; bases unmatched to any gene: 18. The CDR3 loop spans 16 amino acids. CDR3: CSSEEEPGGHRETQYF. CDR3 DNA sequence: TGCAGCTCCGAGGAAGAGCCGGGGGGGCATCGAGAGACCCAGTACTTC. The whole variable domain, filled in from reference TRBV29-1 and TRBJ2-5, reads SAVISQKPSRDICQRGTSLTIQCQVDSQVTMMFWYRQQPGQSLTLIATANQGSEATYESGFVIDKFPISRPNLTFSTLTVSNMSPEDSSIYLCSSEEEPGGHRETQYFGPGTRLLVL.

This chain connects TRBV28 to TRBJ1-2, with D unresolved. The CDR3 is 13 residues long. V was cut by 2 bases and J by 7 bases, with 11 bases left in between. CDR1 is MDHEN and CDR2 is SYDVKM in the germline V gene. The CDR3 spells CASSLDGHGGYTF. CDR3 nucleotide sequence: TGTGCCAGCAGTTTAGATGGGCACGGTGGCTACACCTTC.

The V gene is TRBV18, the J gene TRBJ2-1, with D perhaps matching TRBD2 (5 bases). The CDR3 totals 13 residues. V was clipped by 2 bases and J by 6 bases, with 8 bases between them. Germline CDR1 reads KGHSH; CDR2 reads LQKENI. The CDR3 sequence is CASSPIEGNEQFF. CDR3 DNA sequence: TGTGCCAGCTCACCAATCGAGGGCAATGAGCAGTTCTTC. Full variable domain (outside the CDR3, taken from reference TRBV18 and TRBJ2-1): NAGVMQNPRHLVRRRGQEARLRCSPMKGHSHVYWYRQLPEEGLKFMVYLQKENIIDESGMPKERFSAEFPKEGPSILRIQQVVRGDSAAYFCASSPIEGNEQFFGPGTRLTVL.

The chain employs TRBV19 and TRBJ2-1; D is uncertain. The CDR3 consists of 15 residues. Trimming took off 2 bases at V and 6 bases at J, with 14 bases between the two ends. Germline CDR1 reads LNHDA; CDR2 reads SQIVND (reference sequence). The CDR3 DNA follows: TGTGCCAGTAGTATAACTTGGGGTAGCATCAATGAGCAGTTCTTC. It encodes CASSITWGSINEQFF.

The genes are TRBV4-3 and TRBJ1-2; D remains ambiguous. This CDR3 has 13 residues. From germline, CDR1 is LGHNA and CDR2 YSLEER. The CDR3 loop is CVSSARLNYGYTF. In DNA, the CDR3 is TGCGTCTCCTCGGCCAGGCTTAACTATGGCTACACCTTC.

The chain employs TRBV7-9 and TRBJ1-6; D remains unclear. The CDR3 is 15 residues long. The germline V gene has CDR1 SEHNR and CDR2 FQNEAQ (reference sequence). The V end was cut by 5 bases, the J end by 12 bases, with 20 bases between. CDR3 sequence reads: CASSGVGGPQLPLHF. The CDR3 nucleotides are TGTGCCAGCAGCGGGGTGGGAGGACCCCAATTACCCCTCCACTTT. Full variable domain (outside the CDR3, taken from reference TRBV7-9 and TRBJ1-6): DTGVSQNPRHKITKRGQNVTFRCDPISEHNRLYWYRQTLGQGPEFLTYFQNEAQLEKSRLLSDRFSAERPKGSFSTLEIQRTEQGDSAMYLCASSGVGGPQLPLHFGNGTRLTVT.

The chain employs TRBV2 and TRBJ2-7; 11 bases map to TRBD2. V was clipped by 6 bases and J by 5 bases; unmatched bases: 9. The CDR3 is 15 amino acids. Germline assignment: CDR1 SNHLY and CDR2 FYNNEI. For the CDR3, the DNA is TGTGCCAGCAGGGGAGGAACTAGCGGGAGTGACGAGCAGTACTTC. This gives the protein CASRGGTSGSDEQYF.

The rearrangement links TRBV5-6 to TRBJ2-7, with a possible D match to TRBD2 (6 bases). The CDR3 has 16 residues. Between the trimmed V and J ends, which lost 0 bases and 1 base, there was a span of 14 bases. Germline V gene data show CDR1 as SGHDT and CDR2 as YYEEEE. CDR3 region: CASSLGTGGLSYEQYF. The CDR3 DNA sequence: TGTGCCAGCAGCTTGGGAACTGGAGGGCTATCCTACGAGCAGTACTTC.

This clone was seen a single time. V usage is TRBV28 and J usage is TRBJ1-1; D possibly corresponds to TRBD1 (5 bases). The germline CDR1 and CDR2 sequences are MDHEN and SYDVKM. The CDR3 consists of 15 residues. V was cut by 3 bases and J by 5 bases, with 16 bases left in between. This CDR3 reads CASSFDSGSGTEAFF. The CDR3 region has the DNA TGTGCCAGCAGTTTCGACTCAGGGAGTGGGACTGAAGCTTTCTTT.

The chain carries TRBV24-1 and TRBJ2-5, with 10 bases aligning to TRBD1. The V and J ends lost 4 bases and 5 bases, in that order; junction bases with no gene match: 9. The germline gives CDR1 KGHDR, CDR2 SFDVKD. This CDR3 has 16 amino acids. The DNA for the CDR3 is TGTGCCACCAGTGACCTCGGCGGGACAGGGGAGGAGACCCAGTACTTC. This encodes CATSDLGGTGEETQYF.

J is TRBJ1-2 and V is TRBV10-3, with D uncertain. Deletions cut 0 bases from V and 5 bases from J, with 16 bases between. Germline V gene lookup returns CDR1 ENHRY and CDR2 SYGVKD. There are 16 residues in the CDR3. CDR3 nucleotide sequence: TGTGCCATCAGTGAGTCGAAGGAGGGCTGGACTTATGGCTACACCTTC. It encodes CAISESKEGWTYGYTF.

The V call is TRBV6-6, the J call TRBJ2-3; the match to TRBD2 covers 8 bases. V shed 8 bases and J 7 bases; nucleotides not matched to a gene: 5. The CDR3 spans 12 residues. Germline V gene lookup returns CDR1 MNHNY and CDR2 SVGAGI (reference sequence). CDR3 loop: CASSTGGNTQYF. The CDR3 DNA reads as TGTGCCAGCTCCACGGGGGGGAATACGCAGTATTTT.

On this clone: An end of the junction does not agree with germline; a read error may underlie this. The chain joins TRBV6-5 to TRBJ1-6; D is undetermined. CDR1 MNHEY and CDR2 SVGAGI come from the germline V gene. The CDR3 runs 15 residues. The CDR3 DNA is TGTGCCAGCAGTGACTCGCCGGGAGAGGATTCACCCCTCCACTTT. Protein: CASSDSPGEDSPLHF.

The V gene is TRBV6-6, the J gene TRBJ2-5; 8 bases are shared with TRBD2. The CDR3 has 16 residues. The germline CDR1 and CDR2 sequences are MNHNY and SVGAGI (reference sequence). With V trimmed by 6 bases and J by 4 bases, 13 bases remained unmatched. The CDR3 sequence: CASRSTGTRRPETQYF. The CDR3 DNA sequence: TGTGCCAGCAGGTCTACCGGGACTAGACGGCCAGAGACCCAGTACTTC.

On this clone itself: Other DNA sequences within the sample encode an identical CDR3. The genes are TRBV7-2 and TRBJ2-5; 11 nucleotides match TRBD2. Looked up from germline, CDR1 is SGHTA and CDR2 is FQGNSA. This CDR3 is built from 16 residues. V was clipped by 2 bases and J by 1 base; unmatched bases: 3. In DNA form, the CDR3 reads TGTGCCAGCAGCTTAAGGCTAGCGGGGGGCCAAGAGACCCAGTACTTC. This translates into CASSLRLAGGQETQYF. The full variable domain, with the rest looked up from reference TRBV7-2 and TRBJ2-5, is GAGVSQSPSNKVTEKGKDVELRCDPISGHTALYWYRQSLGQGLEFLIYFQGNSAPDKSGLPSDRFSAERTGGSVSTLTIQRTQQEDSAVYLCASSLRLAGGQETQYFGPGTRLLVL.

The rearrangement uses TRBV9 and TRBJ2-1; possibly TRBD2 for D (5 bases). V lost 3 bases, J lost 10 bases, and 11 bases lay in between. The CDR3 sequence is 12 residues long. Looked up from germline, CDR1 is SGDLS and CDR2 is YYNGEE. CDR3 nucleotide sequence: TGTGCCAGCAGCGAGGGAGTTCGGGAGCAGTTCTTC. It yields the protein CASSEGVREQFF.

This chain links TRBV18 with TRBJ2-3, with TRBD1 matching over 10 bases. Germline V gene data show CDR1 as KGHSH and CDR2 as LQKENI. Trimming cost V 10 bases and J 1 base; bases outside gene matches: 11. The CDR3 runs to 16 residues. DNA of the CDR3: TGTGCCACCCGCGGGACAGGGGTTTTCGGCACAGATACGCAGTATTTT. Translated: CATRGTGVFGTDTQYF.

The chain links TRBV27 to TRBJ2-5, with 8 nucleotides matching TRBD1. CDR1 is MNHEY and CDR2 is SMNVEV in the germline V gene (reference sequence). V lost 6 bases, J lost 10 bases, and 10 bases stayed unmatched. The CDR3 contains 13 residues. CDR3: CASSDLGQGLQYF. The CDR3 DNA reads TGTGCCAGCAGCGACCTCGGACAGGGTCTCCAGTACTTC.

V is TRBV14 and J is TRBJ1-6; no clear D gene. CDR3 length: 15 amino acids. V lost 5 bases to trimming and J lost 4 bases, with 12 bases between them. Per the germline V gene, CDR1 is SGHDN and CDR2 is FVKESK. The CDR3 coding sequence is TGTGCCAGCAGCGTCGGGATTACATATAATTCACCCCTCCACTTT. This codes for CASSVGITYNSPLHF.

The V call is TRBV30, the J call TRBJ2-2; the match to TRBD2 covers 8 bases. V shed 5 bases and J 1 base; nucleotides not matched to a gene: 12. The germline CDR1 and CDR2 sequences are GTSNPN and SVGIG (reference sequence). This CDR3 spans 17 amino acids. The CDR3: CAWDLAGSIRNTGELFF. Here the CDR3 DNA reads TGTGCCTGGGATTTAGCGGGAAGTATTCGGAACACCGGGGAGCTGTTTTTT.

V is TRBV6-6 and J is TRBJ2-2; 7 bases line up with TRBD1. This CDR3 region has 16 residues. CDR1 and CDR2 (germline): MNHNY, SVGAGI (reference sequence). Trimming took 2 bases from V and 7 from J; bases not matched to a gene: 10. CDR3 DNA: TGTGCCAGCAGTTACCGGGACAGTTCCATGGGCGGGGAGCTGTTTTTT. This gives the protein CASSYRDSSMGGELFF.

The V gene is TRBV24-1, the J gene TRBJ2-1, with 8 bases that match TRBD1. There are 12 residues in the CDR3. V lost 9 bases to trimming and J lost 4 bases; unmatched junction nucleotides: 1. Per germline, CDR1 KGHDR and CDR2 SFDVKD. CDR3 sequence reads: CATQGAYNEQFF. The DNA of the CDR3 is TGTGCCACCCAGGGGGCTTACAATGAGCAGTTCTTC.

As concerns this clone: This CDR3 is also generated by other DNA sequences in the sample. The chain employs TRBV24-1 and TRBJ2-3; D possibly corresponds to TRBD2 (6 bases). V dropped 7 bases and J dropped 3 bases, with 10 bases sitting between them. Germline V lookup: CDR1 KGHDR, CDR2 SFDVKD. This CDR3 is built from 13 residues. DNA of the CDR3: TGTGCCACCAGGGAGGGCGGTACAGATACGCAGTATTTT. Protein sequence: CATREGGTDTQYF.